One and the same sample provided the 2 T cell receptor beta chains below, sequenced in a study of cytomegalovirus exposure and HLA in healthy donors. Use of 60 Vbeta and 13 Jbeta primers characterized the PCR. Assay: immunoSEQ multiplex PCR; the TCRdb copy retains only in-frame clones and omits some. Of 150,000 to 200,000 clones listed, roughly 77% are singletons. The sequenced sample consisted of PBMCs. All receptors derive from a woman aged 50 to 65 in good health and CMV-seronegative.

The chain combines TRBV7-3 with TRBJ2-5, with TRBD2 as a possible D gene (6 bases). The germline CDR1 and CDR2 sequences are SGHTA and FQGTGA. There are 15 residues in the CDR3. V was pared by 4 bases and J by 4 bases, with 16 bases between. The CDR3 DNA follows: TGTGCCAGCAGCTCCCGGGGGTCGGGGCGAGAGACCCAGTACTTC. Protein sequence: CASSSRGSGRETQYF.

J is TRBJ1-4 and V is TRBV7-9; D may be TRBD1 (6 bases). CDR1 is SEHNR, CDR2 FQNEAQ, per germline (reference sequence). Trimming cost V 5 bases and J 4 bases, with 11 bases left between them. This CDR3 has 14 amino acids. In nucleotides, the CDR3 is TGTGCCAGCAGCGCAACAGGGCATAATGAAAAACTGTTTTTT. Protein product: CASSATGHNEKLFF.